Listed below are T cell receptor beta chains from one sample, sequenced in a study of blood T cell repertoires in COVID-19. Clones were read by immunoSEQ multiplex PCR, and TCRdb kept only the in-frame ones, dropping some. The profile covers over 200,000 clones, with 86% appearing a single time and 2% to 2.5% taken by the ten largest. The source material was peripheral blood. Every receptor here comes from a young man who had recovered from COVID-19. The CDR3 runs from the conserved cysteine through the conserved F or W. A D gene is named only where the DNA matches it firmly. For some rows the clone size is stated as once, few or many, or as a class when expanded; others skip it.

abundance: few; v_gene: TRBV5-1; j_gene: TRBJ1-1; d_gene: .; CDR3nt: TGCGCCAGCAGCTTGACAGACACTGAAGCTTTCTTT; CDR3aa: CASSLTDTEAFF
abundance: .; v_gene: TRBV7-2; j_gene: TRBJ1-2; d_gene: TRBD1; CDR3nt: TGTGCCAGCAGCCCCCCAGGGGGCGGGGCTGGCTACACCTTC; CDR3aa: CASSPPGGGAGYTF
abundance: once; v_gene: TRBV10-1; j_gene: TRBJ1-1; d_gene: .; CDR3nt: TGCGCCAGCAGTGAGACAATGAACACTGAAGCTTTCTTT; CDR3aa: CASSETMNTEAFF
abundance: .; v_gene: TRBV18; j_gene: TRBJ2-6; d_gene: TRBD1; CDR3nt: TGTGCCAGCTCACCCCCGGGACAGGGAAGCTCTGGGGCCAACGTCCTGACTTTC; CDR3aa: CASSPPGQGSSGANVLTF
abundance: .; v_gene: TRBV24-1; j_gene: TRBJ2-3; d_gene: TRBD1; CDR3nt: TGTGCCACCAGTGACGATACAGGGGGGACAGGAACCACAGATACGCAGTATTTT; CDR3aa: CATSDDTGGTGTTDTQYF
abundance: once; v_gene: TRBV7-2; j_gene: TRBJ1-1; d_gene: .; CDR3nt: TGTGCCAGCAGCTTAGTGACCGGGATGAACACTGAAGCTTTCTTT; CDR3aa: CASSLVTGMNTEAFF
abundance: .; v_gene: TRBV4-3; j_gene: TRBJ2-1; d_gene: .; CDR3nt: TGCGCCAGCAGCCAAGAAGCGGAGATCAATAAGCAGTTCTTC; CDR3aa: CASSQEAEINKQFF
abundance: .; v_gene: TRBV7-9; j_gene: TRBJ2-2; d_gene: TRBD1; CDR3nt: TGTGCCAGCAGCCGGGACAGCCAACACACCGGGGAGCTGTTTTTT; CDR3aa: CASSRDSQHTGELFF
abundance: .; v_gene: TRBV13; j_gene: TRBJ1-6; d_gene: .; CDR3nt: TGTGCCAGCAGCCTTGGGCGGGGGGGGATACCCCTCCACTTT; CDR3aa: CASSLGRGGIPLHF
abundance: .; v_gene: TRBV5-1; j_gene: TRBJ2-2; d_gene: TRBD2; CDR3nt: TGCGCCAGCAGCTTGGACGGTCGAGGGAGGGACTACGGGGAGCTGTTTTTT; CDR3aa: CASSLDGRGRDYGELFF
abundance: few; v_gene: TRBV4-2; j_gene: TRBJ2-2; d_gene: TRBD1; CDR3nt: TGTGCCAGCAGCCAAAGGACAGGGGTGAGCACCGGGGAGCTGTTTTTT; CDR3aa: CASSQRTGVSTGELFF
abundance: .; v_gene: TRBV28; j_gene: TRBJ2-7; d_gene: TRBD1; CDR3nt: TGTGCCAGCAGTTTCCGGGACAGGGGGCTGGACGAGCAGTACTTC; CDR3aa: CASSFRDRGLDEQYF
abundance: .; v_gene: TRBV27; j_gene: TRBJ2-5; d_gene: .; CDR3nt: TGTGCCAGCAGTTTATTGCCAGGGGCTCAACAAGAGACCCAGTACTTC; CDR3aa: CASSLLPGAQQETQYF
abundance: .; v_gene: TRBV11-2; j_gene: TRBJ1-2; d_gene: .; CDR3nt: TGTGCCAGCAGCTCGGGGGGCGACTATGGCTACACCTTC; CDR3aa: CASSSGGDYGYTF
abundance: .; v_gene: TRBV6-5; j_gene: TRBJ1-5; d_gene: .; CDR3nt: TGTGCCAGCAACCCCACAGGTAGCAATCAGCCCCAGCATTTT; CDR3aa: CASNPTGSNQPQHF
abundance: .; v_gene: TRBV10-3; j_gene: TRBJ2-5; d_gene: .; CDR3nt: TGTGCCATCAGCAGGGGTTCAGGAGAGACCCAGTACTTC; CDR3aa: CAISRGSGETQYF
abundance: .; v_gene: TRBV6-5; j_gene: TRBJ2-7; d_gene: TRBD1; CDR3nt: TGTGCCAGCAGTTACACGGTGACAGGGGAATCCGAGCAGTACTTC; CDR3aa: CASSYTVTGESEQYF
abundance: once; v_gene: TRBV5-1; j_gene: TRBJ1-1; d_gene: TRBD1; CDR3nt: TGCGCCAGCAGCTTGGTCGAGGGGGCCGGTGAAGCTTTCTTT; CDR3aa: CASSLVEGAGEAFF
abundance: once; v_gene: TRBV19; j_gene: TRBJ1-6; d_gene: TRBD1; CDR3nt: TGTGCCAGTAGTCGCGGACAGGTCAATTCACCCCTCCACTTT; CDR3aa: CASSRGQVNSPLHF
abundance: .; v_gene: TRBV20-1; j_gene: TRBJ2-7; d_gene: .; CDR3nt: TGCAGTGCGAAGTCAGGCGAGCAGTACTTC; CDR3aa: CSAKSGEQYF
abundance: .; v_gene: TRBV14; j_gene: TRBJ2-5; d_gene: TRBD1; CDR3nt: TGTGCCAGCAGCCAAGAAGACAACGTTCACACCTATCGAAACAGGGGGCTGGAGACCCAGTACTTC; CDR3aa: CASSQEDNVHTYRNRGLETQYF
abundance: .; v_gene: TRBV19; j_gene: TRBJ2-7; d_gene: TRBD2; CDR3nt: TGTGCCAGTTCCGGACTAGCGGGCCTACAGACCTCCTACGAGCAGTACTTC; CDR3aa: CASSGLAGLQTSYEQYF
abundance: .; v_gene: TRBV30; j_gene: TRBJ2-1; d_gene: TRBD2; CDR3nt: TGTGCCTGGAGGCGGGGGAGCTCCGGTGAGCAGTTCTTC; CDR3aa: CAWRRGSSGEQFF
abundance: .; v_gene: TRBV7-6; j_gene: TRBJ1-4; d_gene: .; CDR3nt: TGTGCCAGCAGCTTATCGTACTCGTCTAATGAAAAACTGTTTTTT; CDR3aa: CASSLSYSSNEKLFF
abundance: .; v_gene: TRBV27; j_gene: TRBJ1-3; d_gene: .; CDR3nt: TGTGCCAGCAGCACAGGAGTAGCTGGAAACACCATATATTTT; CDR3aa: CASSTGVAGNTIYF
abundance: .; v_gene: TRBV6-6; j_gene: TRBJ1-2; d_gene: TRBD1; CDR3nt: TGTGCCAGCAGTTACGGCGGGGGACAGGGTCCTGGCTACACCTTC; CDR3aa: CASSYGGGQGPGYTF
abundance: .; v_gene: TRBV4-1; j_gene: TRBJ1-2; d_gene: .; CDR3nt: TGCGCCAGCAGCCAAGCATTCTATGGCTACACCTTC; CDR3aa: CASSQAFYGYTF
abundance: .; v_gene: TRBV5-8; j_gene: TRBJ2-5; d_gene: .; CDR3nt: TGTGCCAGCATCGATACCCGGGACAACCAAGAGACCCAGTACTTC; CDR3aa: CASIDTRDNQETQYF
abundance: .; v_gene: TRBV6-6; j_gene: TRBJ2-3; d_gene: TRBD2; CDR3nt: TGTGCCAGCAGTTACGGGACTAGCGGGGGGGTAGATACGCAGTATTTT; CDR3aa: CASSYGTSGGVDTQYF
abundance: few; v_gene: TRBV10-3; j_gene: TRBJ2-1; d_gene: TRBD2; CDR3nt: TGTGCCTTAAAAGCGGGGGCGGGCGTTCAGGAGTTCTTC; CDR3aa: CALKAGAGVQEFF
abundance: .; v_gene: TRBV18; j_gene: TRBJ1-4; d_gene: .; CDR3nt: TGTGCCAGCTCACCACGGGTGGGCACTAATGAAAAACTGTTTTTT; CDR3aa: CASSPRVGTNEKLFF
abundance: .; v_gene: TRBV27; j_gene: TRBJ2-3; d_gene: TRBD1; CDR3nt: TGTGCCAGCAGTTTCCGGGACAGGGGAATAGGGGATACGCAGTATTTT; CDR3aa: CASSFRDRGIGDTQYF
abundance: .; v_gene: TRBV4-1; j_gene: TRBJ2-5; d_gene: TRBD2; CDR3nt: TGCGCCAGCAGCCAGGCCCTAGCGGGGGGGCTGGAGACCCAGTACTTC; CDR3aa: CASSQALAGGLETQYF
abundance: .; v_gene: TRBV6-5; j_gene: TRBJ1-1; d_gene: TRBD1; CDR3nt: TGTGCCAGCAGTTACTGGTCTACAGGGGATGGGGCTTTCTTT; CDR3aa: CASSYWSTGDGAFF
abundance: .; v_gene: TRBV30; j_gene: TRBJ2-7; d_gene: TRBD1; CDR3nt: TGTGCCTGGAGTTTGAAGGCCAGGACAGGGATTTACGAGCAGTACTTC; CDR3aa: CAWSLKARTGIYEQYF
abundance: .; v_gene: TRBV11-3; j_gene: TRBJ1-5; d_gene: TRBD1; CDR3nt: TGTGCCAGCAGCCAGCTAGGGGACAGGGGGAGGGGACAGCCCCAGCATTTT; CDR3aa: CASSQLGDRGRGQPQHF
abundance: .; v_gene: TRBV6-5; j_gene: TRBJ2-7; d_gene: TRBD1; CDR3nt: TGTGCCATCGGGACAGGGCCCTACGAGCAGTACTTC; CDR3aa: CAIGTGPYEQYF
abundance: .; v_gene: TRBV4-1; j_gene: TRBJ1-5; d_gene: TRBD1; CDR3nt: TGCGCCAGCAGCCAAGTTCAGGGGGATCAGCCCCAGCATTTT; CDR3aa: CASSQVQGDQPQHF
abundance: few; v_gene: TRBV12-3/TRBV12-4; j_gene: TRBJ2-5; d_gene: TRBD2; CDR3nt: TGTGCCAGCAGTTTTGGGGGGGAAGAGACCCAGTACTTC; CDR3aa: CASSFGGEETQYF
abundance: .; v_gene: TRBV29-1; j_gene: TRBJ2-7; d_gene: .; CDR3nt: TGCAGCGTTTACAGGGACGAGCAGTACTTC; CDR3aa: CSVYRDEQYF
abundance: .; v_gene: TRBV10-3; j_gene: TRBJ2-1; d_gene: TRBD1; CDR3nt: TGTGCCATCAGTGATCGGGGACAGGGGATGAATGAGCAGTTCTTC; CDR3aa: CAISDRGQGMNEQFF
abundance: .; v_gene: TRBV25-1; j_gene: TRBJ1-5; d_gene: .; CDR3nt: TGTGCCAGCAGTGAAGGGGCAGGCGCTCAGCCCCAGCATTTT; CDR3aa: CASSEGAGAQPQHF
abundance: .; v_gene: TRBV3-1/TRBV3-2; j_gene: TRBJ2-7; d_gene: .; CDR3nt: TGTGCCAGCAGCCCAGCCGACAGGGGAGGGACCTACGAGCAGTACTTC; CDR3aa: CASSPADRGGTYEQYF
abundance: .; v_gene: TRBV25-1; j_gene: TRBJ1-2; d_gene: .; CDR3nt: TGTGCCAGCACCAAGAACCGGGAGTATGGCTACACCTTC; CDR3aa: CASTKNREYGYTF
abundance: .; v_gene: TRBV30; j_gene: TRBJ2-7; d_gene: TRBD1; CDR3nt: TGTGCCTGGAGTGTAGGTCAGGGGGTGGACGAGCAGTACTTC; CDR3aa: CAWSVGQGVDEQYF
abundance: .; v_gene: TRBV11-2; j_gene: TRBJ1-3; d_gene: .; CDR3nt: TGTGCCAGCAGCTTAGCGGTCTCGGGGGAGGCAGGAAACACCATATATTTT; CDR3aa: CASSLAVSGEAGNTIYF
abundance: once; v_gene: TRBV5-1; j_gene: TRBJ2-1; d_gene: TRBD2; CDR3nt: TGCGCCAGCAGCTTGGCCGGCGGGGGGTCTTACAATGAGCAGTTCTTC; CDR3aa: CASSLAGGGSYNEQFF
abundance: .; v_gene: TRBV6-5; j_gene: TRBJ2-3; d_gene: .; CDR3nt: TGTGCCAGCAGTTTCTACAAGGCGGGCACAGATACGCAGTATTTT; CDR3aa: CASSFYKAGTDTQYF
abundance: .; v_gene: TRBV6-5; j_gene: TRBJ1-2; d_gene: TRBD1; CDR3nt: TGTGCCAGCAGCCTGGACAGGGAAGGCTACACCTTC; CDR3aa: CASSLDREGYTF
abundance: .; v_gene: TRBV6-5; j_gene: TRBJ1-2; d_gene: TRBD1; CDR3nt: TGTGCCAGCGGGGACAGATCCTCTGGGGGTGGCTACACCTTC; CDR3aa: CASGDRSSGGGYTF